The sequence of this T cell receptor beta chain was determined in a study of control samples from healthy donors and cancer patients (dated by TCRdb to 2020 to 2021). From a lookup of the germline V gene, CDR1 and CDR2 are SQVTM and ANQGSEA. Germline trimming: 4 bases from V, 3 bases from J; junction bases outside gene matches: 6. The CDR3 contains 15 residues, cysteine and phenylalanine counted. Only the CDR3 region is kept as DNA, spanning 45 bases read in frame from base 1. The library was obtained by the immunoSEQ multiplex PCR assay. TCRdb carries this immuneACCESS record with in-frame sequences only. Its versions omit some clonotypes, under half of them owing to an unresolved V gene in the studies checked, with the rest unexplained. Present in this sample are under 200,000 clones, 93% of which were seen just once. Clones ranked in the top ten supply 4.1% of the sample. This clone occurred a few times. What antigen it recognizes has not been identified. Base qualities were left out, and no much larger clone turns up one base away.

The sequence links TRBV29-1 to TRBJ1-5; 10 bases in the junction line up with TRBD1. Source material: blood. The sequence came from a woman in her fifties or sixties in good health. The CDR3 reads as follows: CSVASGTGANQPQHF. The bases are TGCAGCGTTGCCTCCGGGACAGGGGCCAATCAGCCCCAGCATTTT.